This T cell receptor (beta chain) was documented in a study of beta chain features in type 1 diabetes. General observations from the study: Whether HLA type influences TCRB rearrangement remained unresolved here. Moderate yet significant TCRB CDR3 shortening was seen in Type 1 diabetes patients in all four CD4+ subsets. A closer apparent resemblance between naive, central memory and Treg TCRB repertoires was seen in patients than in healthy donors.

The CDR3 sequence is 16 residues long. The germline V gene has CDR1 KGHSH and CDR2 LQKENI. Trimming shortened V by 7 bases and J by 0 bases, and 15 bases separated the two germline ends. Points on this clone: The antigen is undetermined.

TCRB transcripts that were expressed got sequenced, as all of the isolated RNA had been reverse transcribed. Assay: immunoSEQ multiplex PCR; the TCRdb copy retains only in-frame clones and omits some. Of 640,000 or so clones listed, over 12% are singletons. This TCR was sampled from a man aged 18 to 30 with type 1 diabetes. The chain couples TRBV18 to TRBJ2-2; D possibly corresponds to TRBD1 (7 bases). The specimen sequenced was naive CD4+ T cells from blood. CDR3 residues: CASLQGGQTNTGELFF. The CDR3 DNA sequence: TGTGCCAGCTTGCAGGGGGGACAGACGAACACCGGGGAGCTGTTTTTT. The full variable domain, with the rest looked up from reference TRBV18 and TRBJ2-2, is NAGVMQNPRHLVRRRGQEARLRCSPMKGHSHVYWYRQLPEEGLKFMVYLQKENIIDESGMPKERFSAEFPKEGPSILRIQQVVRGDSAAYFCASLQGGQTNTGELFFGEGSRLTVL.